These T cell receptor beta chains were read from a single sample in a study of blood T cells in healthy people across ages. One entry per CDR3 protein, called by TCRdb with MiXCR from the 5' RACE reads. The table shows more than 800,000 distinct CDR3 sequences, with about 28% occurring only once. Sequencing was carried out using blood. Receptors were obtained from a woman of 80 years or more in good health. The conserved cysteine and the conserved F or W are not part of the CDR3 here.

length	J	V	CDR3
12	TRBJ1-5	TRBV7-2	ASSLAGGYQPQH
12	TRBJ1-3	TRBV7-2	ASSFKSSGNTIY
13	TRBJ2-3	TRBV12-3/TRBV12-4	ASSYRGHSTDTQY
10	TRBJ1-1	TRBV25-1	ASSGQTGSTF
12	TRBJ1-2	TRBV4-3	ASSQETESAGYT
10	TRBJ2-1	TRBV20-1	RATPSYNEQF
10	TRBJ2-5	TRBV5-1	AGRDQQETQY
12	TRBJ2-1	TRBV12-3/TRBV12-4	ASTPGLGIYEQF
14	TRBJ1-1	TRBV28	ASSLGIRDRNTEAF
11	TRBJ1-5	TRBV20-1	SASLRSNQPQH
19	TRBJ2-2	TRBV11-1	ASSLAFLGLAGRARTGELF
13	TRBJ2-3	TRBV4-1	ASSHPGQGSDTQY
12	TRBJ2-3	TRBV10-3	AISGSGGTDTQY
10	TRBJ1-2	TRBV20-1	SARGQGVGYT
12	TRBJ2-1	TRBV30	AFRRGSSYNEQF
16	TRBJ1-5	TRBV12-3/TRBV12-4	ASSLSAGNFYSNQPQH
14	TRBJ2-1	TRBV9	ASSVDGGGTNNEQF
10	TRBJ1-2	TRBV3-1	ASSSSVYGYI
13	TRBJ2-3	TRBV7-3	ASTEKVQGPDTQY
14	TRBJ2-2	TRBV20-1	SARLAGVPSTGELF
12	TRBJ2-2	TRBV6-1	ASSMTANTGELF
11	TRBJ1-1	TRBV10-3	AITKQVNTEAF
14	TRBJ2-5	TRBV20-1	SARDLRRGAQETQY
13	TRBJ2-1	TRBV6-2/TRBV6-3	ASSQNRGWVNEQF
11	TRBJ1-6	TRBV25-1	ASRDQGNSPLH
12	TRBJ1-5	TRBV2	ASSQDGGSQPQH
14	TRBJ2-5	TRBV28	ASSVPGQGDQETQY
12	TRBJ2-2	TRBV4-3	ASSQASGSGELF
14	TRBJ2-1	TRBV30	AWSGLGTSPRVEQF
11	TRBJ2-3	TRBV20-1	SAKSSGPDTQY
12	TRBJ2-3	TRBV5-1	ASSLGQSGDTQY
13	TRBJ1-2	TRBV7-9	ASRRTGGHNYGYT
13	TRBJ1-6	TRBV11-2	ASSFRTGGGSPLH
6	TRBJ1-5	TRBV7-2	ASSFLH
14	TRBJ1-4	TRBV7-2	ASSEGPTGPNEKLF
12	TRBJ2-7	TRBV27	ASRKQGLHWEQY
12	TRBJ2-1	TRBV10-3	AIRKGDRGNEQF
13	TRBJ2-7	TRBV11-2	ASSLEQGAPYEQY
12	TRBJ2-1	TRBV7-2	ASSSTGLHNEQF
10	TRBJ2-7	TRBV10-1	ASSDGGYEQY
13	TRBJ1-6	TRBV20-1	SARDNTGYNSPLH